This T cell receptor (beta chain) is from a study of CD8 T cells in ankylosing spondylitis. Study observations and caveats: Reports say disease-linked clones showed up significantly more in matched ankylosing spondylitis synovial fluid. Typical of ankylosing spondylitis blood, it appeared, was a TCR beta motif of fewer than 10 highly homologous variants. The disease-linked clones had a CD8+ phenotype and low blood frequencies.

This clonotype was counted a few times. Its antigen is unidentified. The CDR3 has 14 amino acids. V lost 6 bases, J lost 2 bases, and 14 bases lay in between. Germline CDR1 is MNHEY and CDR2 is SMNVEV (reference sequence). TCRdb re-derived calls from the 5' RACE reads in MiXCR, one entry per CDR3 protein. The data contain about 500,000 distinct CDR3 sequences, 12% of them seen just once; the ten biggest clones take up approximately 7%. The chain couples TRBV27 to TRBJ2-7, with D possibly matching TRBD1 (6 bases). This TCR was recovered from a male donor with ankylosing spondylitis. Sequencing input: blood, either unsorted or a sorted T cell fraction (not recorded which). The CDR3 is CASSLGDTTYEQYF. The CDR3 nucleotides read TGTGCCAGCAGCCTAGGGGACACCACCTACGAGCAGTACTTC.